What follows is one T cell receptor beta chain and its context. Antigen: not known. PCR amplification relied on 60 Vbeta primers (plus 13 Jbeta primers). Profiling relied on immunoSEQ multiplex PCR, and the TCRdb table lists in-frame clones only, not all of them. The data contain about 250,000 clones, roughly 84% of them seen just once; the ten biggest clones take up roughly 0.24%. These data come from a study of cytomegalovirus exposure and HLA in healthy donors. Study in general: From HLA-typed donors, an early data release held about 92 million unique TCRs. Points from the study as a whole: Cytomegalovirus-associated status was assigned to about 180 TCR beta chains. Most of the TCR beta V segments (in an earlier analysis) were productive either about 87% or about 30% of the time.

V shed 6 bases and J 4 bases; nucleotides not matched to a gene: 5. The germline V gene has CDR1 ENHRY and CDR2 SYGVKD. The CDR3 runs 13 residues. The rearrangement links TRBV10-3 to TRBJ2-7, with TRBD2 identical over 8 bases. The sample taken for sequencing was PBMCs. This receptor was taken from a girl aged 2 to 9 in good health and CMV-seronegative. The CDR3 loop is CAIRGLGPYEQYF. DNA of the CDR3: TGTGCCATCAGGGGACTAGGTCCGTACGAGCAGTACTTC.